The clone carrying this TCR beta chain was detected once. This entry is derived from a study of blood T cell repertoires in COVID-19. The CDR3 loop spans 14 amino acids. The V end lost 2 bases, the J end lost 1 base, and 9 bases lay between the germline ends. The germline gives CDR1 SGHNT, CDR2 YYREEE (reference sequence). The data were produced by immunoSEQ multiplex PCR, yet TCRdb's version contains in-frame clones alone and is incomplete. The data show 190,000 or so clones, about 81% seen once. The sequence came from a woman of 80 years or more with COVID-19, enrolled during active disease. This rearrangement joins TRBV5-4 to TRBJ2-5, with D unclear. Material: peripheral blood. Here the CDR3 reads CASSFAGSQETQYF. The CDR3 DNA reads TGTGCCAGCAGCTTTGCAGGTTCCCAAGAGACCCAGTACTTC.